This T cell receptor (beta chain) stems from a study of neurological immune-mediated disorders. Regarding the study as a whole: The most TCR clonal expansion was seen in HTLV-1-associated myelopathy, and the least was seen in multiple sclerosis, which fell below healthy controls.

MiXCR, applied by TCRdb to the 5' RACE reads, yields one record per CDR3 protein. The sample includes roughly 19,000 distinct CDR3 sequences, roughly 15% of them seen just once. This clonotype is classed as medium-sized. The antigen is unknown. The CDR3 loop spans 15 amino acids. Trimming cost V 2 bases and J 7 bases; bases outside gene matches: 7. Per the germline V gene, CDR1 is LNHDA and CDR2 is SQIVND (reference sequence). Sequencing was done on a sample of PBMCs. The receptor was derived from a female donor with HTLV-1-associated myelopathy (HAM/TSP). The chain has TRBV19 and TRBJ1-5; 8 bases align to TRBD1. The CDR3 DNA reads as TGTGCCAGTAGTATAATAGGGACAGGCGAACAGCCCCAGCATTTT. It translates to CASSIIGTGEQPQHF.